Sequencing of this TCR beta chain was carried out in a study of T cell repertoires in cytomegalovirus infection. Turning to the study itself: Public TCR beta signature analysis indicated the presence of both CMV infection and matching HLA type. Overall study results and limits: The cumulative frequency of public TCR beta families distinguished individuals who carried CMV together with the relevant HLA. CMV-specific TCR beta clonotypes restricted by HLA-C were the ones dominating the ex vivo response.

TCRdb fed the reads into MiXCR, producing one record per CDR3 protein. Here the sample spans about 400,000 distinct CDR3 sequences, roughly 20% being singletons. V shed 2 bases and J shed 7 bases, with 11 bases lying between them. This CDR3 region has 14 residues. CDR1 MDHEN and CDR2 SYDVKM come from the germline V gene. This clonotype was counted ten times or more. Its antigen is unknown. The sequence was collected from a human donor in good health (CMV status not recorded). Some clones in this sample may be carry-over from other donors' samples. The material sequenced was PBMCs. J is TRBJ2-2 and V is TRBV28; maybe TRBD1 (6 bases). The CDR3 region is CASSLGGSNGELFF. The CDR3 DNA sequence: TGTGCCAGCAGTTTAGGGGGCTCAAACGGGGAGCTGTTTTTT.